The 15 T cell receptor beta chains below all came from one sample that was sequenced in a study of T cell responses to AZD1222 COVID-19 vaccine. Sequencing was performed with immunoSEQ multiplex PCR; in TCRdb, only in-frame clones are kept and a portion is missing. Among 25,000 to 35,000 clones listed, 89% were seen once. Material: peripheral blood, obtained on day 0 of AZD1222 vaccination. These receptors all stem from an adult in good health.

The chain recombines TRBV30 with TRBJ2-1; 8 bases align to TRBD2. V lost 2 bases and J lost 5; bases outside the gene matches: 8. This CDR3 has 15 residues. From germline, CDR1 is GTSNPN and CDR2 SVGIG (reference sequence). The CDR3 nucleotides are TGTGCCTGGAGTAAAGGCCGGGAGGGCCACAATGAGCAGTTCTTC. It translates to CAWSKGREGHNEQFF.

The chain couples TRBV21-1 to TRBJ2-5; no DNA check was done on the table's D call, TRBD1. TRBV21-1 is a pseudogene locus. CDR3 size: 14 residues. CDR3 amino acids: CASSKARQNGTQYF. CDR3 DNA sequence: TGTGCCAGCAGCAAGGCCAGGCAGAACGGGACCCAGTACTTC.

This clone came up a few times. The chain is built from TRBV14 and TRBJ2-7, with TRBD1 matching over 10 bases. CDR3 size: 14 residues. Germline CDR1 SGHDN, CDR2 FVKESK. After removal of 4 bases from V and 6 bases from J, the junction contained 6 bases not matched to a gene. CDR3 nucleotides: TGTGCCAGCAGCCCCCGGGACAGGGGACTCGAGCAGTACTTC. Protein product: CASSPRDRGLEQYF.

This clone has a single count. V usage is TRBV6-2 or TRBV6-3 and J usage is TRBJ1-1; 10 bases agree with TRBD1. In germline, CDR1 is MNHEY, CDR2 SVGEGT. V gave up 5 bases and J gave up 0 bases; unmatched junction bases: 6. The CDR3 is made up of 16 amino acids. The CDR3 here is CASSIGTGAMNTEAFF. CDR3 DNA: TGTGCCAGCAGTATAGGGACAGGGGCGATGAACACTGAAGCTTTCTTT.

V and J are TRBV10-3 and TRBJ1-2; D call uncertain. This CDR3 region has 13 residues. V gave up 8 bases and J gave up 4 bases, with 14 bases separating them. Germline V gives CDR1 ENHRY, CDR2 SYGVKD. CDR3 protein: CAISESGFYGYTF. In nucleotides, the CDR3 is TGTGCCATCTCTGAGTCCGGATTCTATGGCTACACCTTC.

The gene calls are TRBV28 and TRBJ2-7, with D unresolved. Germline values: CDR1 MDHEN, CDR2 SYDVKM. V was pared by 8 bases and J by 4 bases, with 6 bases between. CDR3 length: 10 amino acids. CDR3 protein: CASRHYEQYF. DNA for the CDR3: TGTGCCAGCCGCCATTACGAGCAGTACTTC.

This clone showed up just once. The J gene is TRBJ2-1, the V gene TRBV28; 10 bases fit TRBD2. The CDR3 runs 17 residues. CDR1 and CDR2 from the germline V gene are MDHEN and SYDVKM. After removal of 3 bases from V and 4 bases from J, the junction contained 9 bases not matched to a gene. Here the CDR3 reads CASSLTSGRQSYNEQFF. The CDR3, as DNA: TGTGCCAGCAGTTTGACTAGCGGGCGTCAAAGTTACAATGAGCAGTTCTTC. Together with reference TRBV28 and TRBJ2-1, the CDR3 gives the full variable domain: DVKVTQSSRYLVKRTGEKVFLECVQDMDHENMFWYRQDPGLGLRLIYFSYDVKMKEKGDIPEGYSVSREKKERFSLILESASTNQTSMYLCASSLTSGRQSYNEQFFGPGTRLTVL.

The rearrangement uses TRBV19 and TRBJ2-1, with TRBD2 matching 8 bases. Unmatched junction bases numbered 12, after V lost 7 bases and J lost 4 bases. Germline V lookup: CDR1 LNHDA, CDR2 SQIVND (reference sequence). The CDR3 covers 16 residues. The CDR3: CASTPASAGVYNEQFF. The CDR3 nucleotides are TGTGCCAGTACCCCAGCCTCAGCGGGAGTTTACAATGAGCAGTTCTTC.

The genes are TRBV2 and TRBJ2-2; 8 nucleotides agree with TRBD2. Germline V gene lookup returns CDR1 SNHLY and CDR2 FYNNEI. Trimming cost V 8 bases and J 4 bases; bases outside gene matches: 3. This CDR3 contains 13 residues. For the CDR3, the DNA is TGTGCCAGCGGGCGGGAGGTCACCGGGGAGCTGTTTTTT. The encoded protein is CASGREVTGELFF.

This rearrangement joins TRBV6-2 or TRBV6-3 to TRBJ2-7; possibly TRBD1 for D (6 bases). The length of the CDR3 is 14 residues. Germline V gives CDR1 MNHEY, CDR2 SVGEGT. Trimming stripped 6 bases from V and 3 bases from J, with 15 bases between. The CDR3 bases are TGTGCCAGCAGCCACTACAGGGAACTCTACGAGCAGTACTTC. Protein: CASSHYRELYEQYF.

V usage is TRBV4-1 and J usage is TRBJ2-5; D not certain. V lost 5 bases to trimming and J lost 2 bases, with 12 bases between them. This CDR3 is 14 amino acids long. Germline V CDR1 and CDR2: MGHRA, YSYEKL. CDR3: CASSSSVGQETQYF. For the CDR3, the DNA is TGCGCCAGCAGCTCTTCCGTAGGGCAAGAGACCCAGTACTTC.

CDR3 DNA: TGTGCCAGCGCTGAGAGACAATATAGCAATCAGCCCCAGCATTTT. This gives the protein CASAERQYSNQPQHF. This sequence joins TRBV2 and TRBJ1-5; D not resolved. The ends were cut back, 8 bases at V and 0 bases at J, with 14 bases in the middle. Germline V lookup: CDR1 SNHLY, CDR2 FYNNEI. The CDR3 is 15 amino acids.

This clone was recorded a few times. The V call is TRBV4-3, the J call TRBJ2-7; a weak D match, TRBD2 (6 bases). Trimming took off 1 base at V and 0 bases at J, with 10 bases between the two ends. CDR1 LGHNA and CDR2 YSLEER come from the germline V gene. The CDR3 sequence is 15 residues long. This CDR3 is CASSQGRGDSYEQYF. The CDR3 DNA reads TGCGCCAGCAGCCAAGGGCGGGGAGACTCCTACGAGCAGTACTTC.

This clone turned up a few times. The V gene is TRBV5-1, the J gene TRBJ2-5; D is unclear. Between the trimmed V and J ends, which lost 2 bases and 5 bases, there was a span of 10 bases. Germline lookup yields CDR1 SGHRS and CDR2 YFSETQ. The CDR3 is 13 residues long. CDR3 sequence reads: CASSFGGPETQYF. DNA for the CDR3: TGCGCCAGCAGCTTCGGTGGTCCTGAGACCCAGTACTTC.

V usage is TRBV18 and J usage is TRBJ1-2; D call uncertain. CDR1 and CDR2 from the germline V gene are KGHSH and LQKENI. V shed 3 bases and J shed 4 bases, with 9 bases lying between them. The length of the CDR3 is 13 residues. CDR3 sequence: CASSPRESYGYTF. In nucleotides, the CDR3 is TGTGCCAGCTCACCCCGGGAGAGCTATGGCTACACCTTC.